Shown below are 7 T cell receptor beta chains from a single sample sequenced in a study of healthy donors' naive CD4 and CD8 T cells. Starting from about 470 ng of total RNA, TCR libraries were made with linear amplification. TCRdb passed the reads through MiXCR, listing each CDR3 protein once. The sample carries some 190,000 distinct CDR3 sequences, nearly 75% recorded once. The specimen sequenced was naive CD4+ and CD8+ T cells sorted from blood, pooled from several donors. These receptors were collected from a pool of human donors in good health; the sample pools cells from several healthy donors.

The gene calls are TRBV30 and TRBJ2-1; no clear D. Germline V gene lookup returns CDR1 GTSNPN and CDR2 SVGIG (reference sequence). V lost 0 bases and J 5 bases, leaving 8 bases between the germline ends. The CDR3 runs to 13 residues. CDR3 in DNA: TGTGCCTGGAGTGTAAGCGCGGACAATGAGCAGTTCTTC. It is translated as CAWSVSADNEQFF.

The chain combines TRBV19 with TRBJ1-6; a possible D gene is TRBD1 (5 bases). This CDR3 region has 13 residues. The V gene lost 6 bases and the J gene lost 10 bases, with 13 bases spanning the gap. Germline CDR1 is LNHDA and CDR2 is SQIVND (reference sequence). DNA of the CDR3: TGTGCCAGTAGGTCCTGGGGCGGATCACCCCTCCACTTT. It translates to CASRSWGGSPLHF.

V gene TRBV19 combines with J gene TRBJ2-1, with 11 nucleotides matching TRBD2. This CDR3 has 15 amino acids. J gave up 13 bases and V 1 base, and 9 bases lay outside the gene matches. Germline CDR1 LNHDA, CDR2 SQIVND (reference sequence). This CDR3 is CASSIAAGLADHQFF. CDR3 coding DNA: TGTGCCAGTAGTATAGCAGCGGGACTAGCGGACCACCAGTTCTTC. The full variable domain, with the rest looked up from reference TRBV19 and TRBJ2-1, is DGGITQSPKYLFRKEGQNVTLSCEQNLNHDAMYWYRQDPGQGLRLIYYSQIVNDFQKGDIAEGYSVSREKKESFPLTVTSAQKNPTAFYLCASSIAAGLADHQFFGPGTRLTVL.

This chain connects TRBV29-1 to TRBJ2-7, with a weak D call TRBD1 (6 bases). The germline CDR1 and CDR2 sequences are SQVTM and ANQGSEA. The CDR3 extends over 14 amino acids. V dropped 8 bases and J dropped 4 bases, with 21 bases sitting between them. The CDR3 DNA reads TGCAGCATTATCCTCGCAGGGGCGTTATACGAGCAGTACTTC. This translates into CSIILAGALYEQYF.

This chain connects TRBV6-5 to TRBJ1-1; D is undetermined. The germline V gene encodes CDR1 MNHEY and CDR2 SVGAGI. The CDR3 has 14 amino acids. V was pared by 6 bases and J by 0 bases, with 11 bases between. CDR3 sequence (DNA): TGTGCCAGCAGAACCCCGGCGCTGAACACTGAAGCTTTCTTT. Translated: CASRTPALNTEAFF.

V and J are TRBV19 and TRBJ1-5; TRBD1 aligns across 8 bases. Trimming removed 5 bases from V and 0 bases from J; junction bases left unmatched: 9. The germline gives CDR1 LNHDA, CDR2 SQIVND (reference sequence). The CDR3 totals 17 residues. For the CDR3, the DNA is TGTGCCAGTAGTCACCCCAGGGGGCCGTATAGCAATCAGCCCCAGCATTTT. It codes for CASSHPRGPYSNQPQHF.

This clonotype came up once. The J gene is TRBJ1-2, the V gene TRBV6-5; D not resolved. V was clipped by 5 bases and J by 0 bases, with 13 bases between them. CDR3 size: 15 residues. CDR1 and CDR2 from the germline V gene are MNHEY and SVGAGI. CDR3 amino acids: CASSSRRPPNYGYTF. CDR3 nucleotide sequence: TGTGCCAGCAGTAGCCGTCGACCGCCTAACTATGGCTACACCTTC.